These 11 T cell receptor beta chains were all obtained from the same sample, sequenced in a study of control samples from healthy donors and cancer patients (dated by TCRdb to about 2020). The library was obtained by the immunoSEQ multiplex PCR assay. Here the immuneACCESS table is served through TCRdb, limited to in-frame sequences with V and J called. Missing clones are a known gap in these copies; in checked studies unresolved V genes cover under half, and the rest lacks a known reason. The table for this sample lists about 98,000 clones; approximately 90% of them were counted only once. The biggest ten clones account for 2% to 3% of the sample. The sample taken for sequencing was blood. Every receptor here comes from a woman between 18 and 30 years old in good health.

Written as DNA, the CDR3 is TGTGCCAGCAGGCGGGACCTGGGGACTGAAGCTTTCTTT. It specifies CASRRDLGTEAFF. V is TRBV12-3 or TRBV12-4 and J is TRBJ1-1, with D maybe TRBD1 (5 bases). With 6 bases removed from V and 5 bases from J, the gap between germline ends came to 13 bases. The CDR3 is 13 residues long.

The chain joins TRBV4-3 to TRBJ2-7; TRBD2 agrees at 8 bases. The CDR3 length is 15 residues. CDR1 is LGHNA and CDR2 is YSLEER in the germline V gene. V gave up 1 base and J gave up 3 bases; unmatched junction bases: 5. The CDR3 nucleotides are TGCGCCAGCAGCCAAGGCCCAGCGGGGGACTACGAGCAGTACTTC. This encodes CASSQGPAGDYEQYF.

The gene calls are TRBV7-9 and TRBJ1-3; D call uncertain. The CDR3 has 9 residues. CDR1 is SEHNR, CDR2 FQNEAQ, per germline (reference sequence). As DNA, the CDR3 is TGTGGCTCTGGAAACACCATATATTTT. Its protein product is CGSGNTIYF. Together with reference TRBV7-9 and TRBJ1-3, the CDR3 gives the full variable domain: DTGVSQNPRHKITKRGQNVTFRCDPISEHNRLYWYRQTLGQGPEFLTYFQNEAQLEKSRLLSDRFSAERPKGSFSTLEIQRTEQGDSAMYLCGSGNTIYFGEGSWLTVV.

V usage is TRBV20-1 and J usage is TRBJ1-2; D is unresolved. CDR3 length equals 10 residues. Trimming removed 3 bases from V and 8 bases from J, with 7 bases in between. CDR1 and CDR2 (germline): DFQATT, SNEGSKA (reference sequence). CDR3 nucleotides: TGCAGTGCTAGCCTCGGGGGCTACACCTTC. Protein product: CSASLGGYTF.

The CDR3 nucleotides are TGTGCCAGCGAATCTAGCGCACGAAGCACAGATACGCAGTATTTT. This encodes CASESSARSTDTQYF. The rearrangement uses TRBV11-3 and TRBJ2-3; a possible D gene is TRBD2 (6 bases). Germline values: CDR1 SGHNT, CDR2 YENEEA. With 8 bases removed from V and 0 bases from J, the gap between germline ends came to 15 bases. This CDR3 is built from 15 residues. Combining the CDR3 with reference TRBV11-3 and TRBJ2-3 gives the whole variable domain EAGVVQSPRYKIIEKKQPVAFWCNPISGHNTLYWYLQNLGQGPELLIRYENEEAVDDSQLPKDRFSAERLKGVDSTLKIQPAELGDSAVYLCASESSARSTDTQYFGPGTRLTVL.

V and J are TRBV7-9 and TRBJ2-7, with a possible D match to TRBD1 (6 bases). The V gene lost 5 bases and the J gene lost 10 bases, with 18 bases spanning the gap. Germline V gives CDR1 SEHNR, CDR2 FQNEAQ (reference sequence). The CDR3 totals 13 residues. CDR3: CASSRDLPGQQYF. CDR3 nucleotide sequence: TGTGCCAGCAGCCGGGACCTACCGGGACAACAGTACTTC.

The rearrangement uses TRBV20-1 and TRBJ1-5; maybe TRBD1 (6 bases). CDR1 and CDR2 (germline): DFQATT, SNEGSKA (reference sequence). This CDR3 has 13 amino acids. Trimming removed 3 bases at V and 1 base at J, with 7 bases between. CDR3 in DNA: TGCAGTGCTAGTCAGGGGAGCAATCAGCCCCAGCATTTT. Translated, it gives CSASQGSNQPQHF.

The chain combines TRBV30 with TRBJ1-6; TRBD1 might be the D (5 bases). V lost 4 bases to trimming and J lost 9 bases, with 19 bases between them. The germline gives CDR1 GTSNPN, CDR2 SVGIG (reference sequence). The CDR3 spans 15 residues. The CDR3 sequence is CAWMGTGPGGSPLHF. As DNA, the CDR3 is TGTGCCTGGATGGGAACGGGACCGGGGGGTTCACCCCTCCACTTT.

Here the CDR3 reads CASSGGQGGEKLFF. The CDR3 nucleotides are TGTGCCAGCAGTGGGGGGCAGGGTGGTGAAAAACTGTTTTTT. This sequence joins TRBV2 and TRBJ1-4, with a weak D call TRBD1 (6 bases). Germline V gene data show CDR1 as SNHLY and CDR2 as FYNNEI. This CDR3 contains 14 residues. Trimming took off 4 bases at V and 7 bases at J, with 13 bases between the two ends.

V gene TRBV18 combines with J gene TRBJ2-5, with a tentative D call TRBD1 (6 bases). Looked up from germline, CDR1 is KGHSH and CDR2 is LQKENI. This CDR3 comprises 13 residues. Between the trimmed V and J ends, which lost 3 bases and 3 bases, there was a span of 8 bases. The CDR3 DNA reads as TGTGCCAGCTCACCCGGGACAAAAGAGACCCAGTACTTC. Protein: CASSPGTKETQYF.

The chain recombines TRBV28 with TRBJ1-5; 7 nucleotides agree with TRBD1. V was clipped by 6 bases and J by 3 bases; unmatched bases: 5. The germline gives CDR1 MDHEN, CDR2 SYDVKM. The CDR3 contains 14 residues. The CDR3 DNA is TGTGCCAGCAGGGAGACAGGGAACAATCAGCCCCAGCATTTT. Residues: CASRETGNNQPQHF.